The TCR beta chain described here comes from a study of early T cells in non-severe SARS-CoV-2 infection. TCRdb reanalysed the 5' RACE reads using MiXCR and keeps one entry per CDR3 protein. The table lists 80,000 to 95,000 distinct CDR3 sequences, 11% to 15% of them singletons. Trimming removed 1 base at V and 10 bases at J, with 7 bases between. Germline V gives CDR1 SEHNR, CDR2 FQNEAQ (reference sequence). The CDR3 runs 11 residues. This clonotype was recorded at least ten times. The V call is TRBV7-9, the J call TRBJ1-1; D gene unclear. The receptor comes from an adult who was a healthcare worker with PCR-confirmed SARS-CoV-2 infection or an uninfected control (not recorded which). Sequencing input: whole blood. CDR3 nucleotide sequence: TGTGCCAGCAGCTTAGGTGACGGAGCTTTCTTT. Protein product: CASSLGDGAFF.